Sequencing of this TCR gamma chain was carried out in a study of intestinal T cells in coeliac disease (dated by TCRdb to about 2020). Describing the broader study: In the TRG cohort, coeliac patients were much younger than controls, with a mean age of around 15 years compared with 45 to 60 years. The TCR-delta (TRD) cohort comprised duodenal biopsies from some 11 coeliac disease patients and some 11 non-coeliac controls. Duodenal biopsies from about 36 coeliac disease patients and roughly 19 non-coeliac controls made up a second, larger TCR-gamma (TRG) cohort.

Genomic DNA was extracted with the QIAamp DNA FFPE tissue kit from ten 5-um FFPE scrolls per case. To test whether coeliac disease could be classified from the TCR repertoire, the study used duodenal biopsies that were formalin-fixed paraffin-embedded, fully anonymised, and surplus to diagnostic needs. No clinical or histological suspicion of coeliac disease was present in controls, and upper endoscopy was performed in controls for reflux, dyspepsia or gastritis. Findings and caveats that apply to the study as a whole: A significant age difference was observed between coeliac and control groups, although significant classification was not yielded by an age-split analysis. TRG clustering correctly classified 51 of 54 biopsies (approximately 94%), with a reported leave-one-out accuracy of roughly 90%. TRD kmer-based clustering correctly classified all 20 or so biopsies in training, with a reported leave-one-out accuracy of about 90%. FFPE-derived DNA was found to be relatively degraded, and loss of a proportion of TCR sequences in each sample was likely caused by this degradation. Repeated CDR3 amino acid sequences could not be distinguished from PCR duplicates in the analysis.

This clone was detected only a few times. The antigen this receptor binds is unknown. Base qualities are not provided; no much larger clone lies one nucleotide away. Taken from the germline V gene, the CDR1 and CDR2 loops are EGSTGY and YDSYTSSV. The CDR3 goes from the cysteine to the phenylalanine over 11 residues. Only the CDR3 part of the read is kept: 33 bases, read in frame from the first base. V trim: 9 bases; J trim: 6 bases; unmatched bases: 8. Library prep was done by multiplex PCR. The sequencer was an Ion Torrent PGM. TRG repertoires were amplified from around 0.2 ug of biopsy DNA using the LymphoTrack kit, whose primers carry Illumina adapters. TRG amplicons were purified using AMPure XP beads, were quantified on a 2100 Bioanalyzer, and were pooled equimolarly. Sequencing of TRG libraries was performed on an Ion PGM instrument. In the authors' own workflow: Reads in which more than 10% of nucleotides fell below the per-patient third-quartile quality score were removed with FastX. Reads were aligned with IMGT/HighV-QUEST to assign V, D and J genes, identify CDR3 regions and assess functionality. Sequences were converted to amino acids, and every sequence predicted to be non-functional was removed. CDR3s were broken into kmers both with and without positional annotation, kmer frequencies were analysed by PCA, and samples were clustered using each of the 1023 combinations of PCs 1-10. Classification was validated by leave-one-out cross-validation, re-optimising parameters on the remaining samples each time. Shannon diversity was computed with the vegan R package from repeated random subsamples equal to the lowest read count. In TCRdb, clones were called once more from the public reads by CATT, and rows of identical DNA were later combined. TCRdb, rather than the study authors, made the V and J calls. Across this sample there are several hundred gamma-chain clones, with 40% to 60% seen only once. Of the sample, about 31% is held by the ten largest clones.

The chain is made from TRGV4 and TRGJ1 or TRGJ2. Material: a duodenal biopsy. The TCR comes from a human donor who served as a control with a normal duodenal biopsy, not a healthy volunteer. CDR3 sequence: CATPIIYKKLF. The sequenced DNA is TGTGCCACCCCAATTATTTATAAGAAACTCTTT.